A single T cell receptor (beta chain) is shown here with its context. The protocol was immunoSEQ multiplex PCR, while the TCRdb copy is restricted to in-frame clones and leaves out a portion. This sample has more than 60,000 clones; roughly 93% occur once, and the top ten carry 15% to 19%. This CDR3 is 12 amino acids long. V was trimmed by 1 base and J by 9 bases, leaving 7 bases between them. Germline V gives CDR1 LGHNT, CDR2 FRNRAP. This specimen belongs to a study of OX40 agonist ivuxolimab in advanced cancers. Overall study context: Prior therapy, whether anti-PD-1, anti-PD-L1 or anti-CTLA-4, was allowed, and under 50% had some.

This sequence originates from an adult with an advanced solid tumor such as melanoma, head and neck, liver or kidney cancer. Here the sequenced sample was CD4+ or CD8+ T cells sorted from blood, taken in a trial of the OX40 agonist ivuxolimab. The chain has TRBV12-5 and TRBJ1-5; no firm D call. This CDR3 reads CASGLGRMPQHF. For the CDR3, the DNA is TGTGCTAGTGGTTTGGGGCGGATGCCCCAGCATTTT.